The next 4 T cell receptor beta chains were all read from a single sample in a study of blood T cell repertoires in COVID-19. Produced via immunoSEQ multiplex PCR; TCRdb's table is partial and in-frame only. The data hold about 200,000 clones, with approximately 87% observed a single time. The sequenced sample was peripheral blood. These receptors all come from a man between 60 and 75 years old who had recovered from COVID-19.

This clone was picked up a small number of times. This rearrangement joins TRBV10-3 to TRBJ2-1, with D tentatively TRBD2 (6 bases). The germline CDR1 and CDR2 sequences are ENHRY and SYGVKD. V was clipped by 1 base and J by 1 base, with 14 bases between them. This CDR3 comprises 17 residues. The CDR3 DNA reads TGTGCCATCAGTGAGTTGGCGGGGAATCCTTCCTACAATGAGCAGTTCTTC. Its protein is CAISELAGNPSYNEQFF.

This sequence joins TRBV30 and TRBJ1-2, with a possible D match to TRBD1 (5 bases). The CDR3 extends over 13 amino acids. From germline, CDR1 is GTSNPN and CDR2 SVGIG (reference sequence). Trimming left V 2 bases short and J 5 bases short, with 12 bases between. The CDR3 region has the DNA TGTGCCTGGAGTTTTCGCAGGGTATATGGCTACACCTTC. Translating gives CAWSFRRVYGYTF.

The V and J genes are TRBV11-1 and TRBJ2-5; a weak D match, TRBD1 (5 bases). The CDR3 loop spans 13 amino acids. The V end lost 3 bases, the J end lost 4 bases, and 9 bases lay between the germline ends. Germline CDR1 is SGHAT and CDR2 is FQDESV (reference sequence). CDR3 coding DNA: TGTGCCAGCAGCTTGCAGGGCGGAGAGACCCAGTACTTC. Its translation: CASSLQGGETQYF.

The rearrangement uses TRBV5-4 and TRBJ2-3; tentative D call: TRBD1 (5 bases). V was cut by 2 bases and J by 3 bases, with 7 bases left in between. The CDR3 has 13 residues. The germline V gene has CDR1 SGHNT and CDR2 YYREEE (reference sequence). CDR3: CASSLSGTDTQYF. The CDR3 region has the DNA TGTGCCAGCAGCTTATCAGGGACAGATACGCAGTATTTT.